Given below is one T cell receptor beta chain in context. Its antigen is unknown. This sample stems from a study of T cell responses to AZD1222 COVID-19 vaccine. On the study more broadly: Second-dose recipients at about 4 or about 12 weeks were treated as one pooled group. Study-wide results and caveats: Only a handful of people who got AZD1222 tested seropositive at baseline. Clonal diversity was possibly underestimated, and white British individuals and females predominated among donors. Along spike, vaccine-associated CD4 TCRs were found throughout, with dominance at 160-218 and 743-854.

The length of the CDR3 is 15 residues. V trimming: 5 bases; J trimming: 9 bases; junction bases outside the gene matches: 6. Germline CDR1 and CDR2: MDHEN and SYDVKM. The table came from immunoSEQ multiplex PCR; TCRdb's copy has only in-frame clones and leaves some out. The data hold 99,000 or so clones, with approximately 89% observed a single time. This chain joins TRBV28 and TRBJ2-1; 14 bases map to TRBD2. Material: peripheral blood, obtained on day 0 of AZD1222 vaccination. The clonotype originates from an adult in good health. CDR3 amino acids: CASSRGTSGSSEQFF. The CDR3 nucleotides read TGTGCCAGCAGTCGGGGGACTAGCGGGAGTAGTGAGCAGTTCTTC.